This T cell receptor beta chain was obtained from a study of shared clonotypes between healthy human individuals. Looking at the study overall: The donor pool was made up of a couple of women and three men aged 18 to 49.

This table comes from immunoSEQ multiplex PCR, and its TCRdb copy is limited to in-frame clones, with some not included. Of around 2.1 million clones listed, 90% to 96% are singletons. Trimming left V 2 bases short and J 3 bases short, with 19 bases between. The CDR3 has 17 amino acids. Germline assignment: CDR1 SNHLY and CDR2 FYNNEI. This sequence originates from a man aged 18 to 30 in good health. Source material: naive CD4+ T cells sorted from blood. The sample's subset: CD45RA+ positively selected. The chain recombines TRBV2 with TRBJ1-2; D is perhaps TRBD1 (6 bases). CDR3 DNA: TGTGCCAGCAGTGAACCGGGGAACAGGGAGTTAGACTATGGCTACACCTTC. Translation gives CASSEPGNRELDYGYTF. Variable domain in full (rest from reference TRBV2 and TRBJ1-2): EPEVTQTPSHQVTQMGQEVILRCVPISNHLYFYWYRQILGQKVEFLVSFYNNEISEKSEIFDDQFSVERPDGSNFTLKIRSTKLEDSAMYFCASSEPGNRELDYGYTFGSGTRLTVV.